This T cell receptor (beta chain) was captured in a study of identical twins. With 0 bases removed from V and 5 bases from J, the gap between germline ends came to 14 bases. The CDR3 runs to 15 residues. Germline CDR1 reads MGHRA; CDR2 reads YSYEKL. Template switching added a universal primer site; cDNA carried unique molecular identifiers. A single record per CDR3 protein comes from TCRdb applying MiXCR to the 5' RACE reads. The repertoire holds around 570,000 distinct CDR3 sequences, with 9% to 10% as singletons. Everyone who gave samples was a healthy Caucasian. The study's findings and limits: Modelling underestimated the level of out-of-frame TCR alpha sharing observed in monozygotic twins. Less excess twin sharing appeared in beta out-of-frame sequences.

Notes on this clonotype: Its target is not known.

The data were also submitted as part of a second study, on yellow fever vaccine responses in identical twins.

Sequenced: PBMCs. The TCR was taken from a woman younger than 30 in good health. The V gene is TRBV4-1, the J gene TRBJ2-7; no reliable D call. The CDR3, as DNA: TGCGCCAGCAGCCAAGAGTTCCCTGGATGGAACGAGCAGTACTTC. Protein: CASSQEFPGWNEQYF.